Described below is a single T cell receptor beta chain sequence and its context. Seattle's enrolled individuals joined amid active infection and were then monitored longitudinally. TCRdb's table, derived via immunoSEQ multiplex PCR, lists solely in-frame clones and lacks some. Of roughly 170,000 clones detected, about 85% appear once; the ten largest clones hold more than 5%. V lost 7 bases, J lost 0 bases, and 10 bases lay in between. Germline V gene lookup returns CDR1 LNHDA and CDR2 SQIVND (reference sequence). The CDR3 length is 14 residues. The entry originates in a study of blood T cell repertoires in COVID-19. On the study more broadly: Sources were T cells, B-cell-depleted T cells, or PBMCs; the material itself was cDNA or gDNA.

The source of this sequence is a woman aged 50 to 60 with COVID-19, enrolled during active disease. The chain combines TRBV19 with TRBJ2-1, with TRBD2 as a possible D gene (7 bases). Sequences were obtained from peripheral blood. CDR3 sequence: CASKGGDSYNEQFF. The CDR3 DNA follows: TGTGCCAGTAAGGGGGGGGACTCCTACAATGAGCAGTTCTTC.